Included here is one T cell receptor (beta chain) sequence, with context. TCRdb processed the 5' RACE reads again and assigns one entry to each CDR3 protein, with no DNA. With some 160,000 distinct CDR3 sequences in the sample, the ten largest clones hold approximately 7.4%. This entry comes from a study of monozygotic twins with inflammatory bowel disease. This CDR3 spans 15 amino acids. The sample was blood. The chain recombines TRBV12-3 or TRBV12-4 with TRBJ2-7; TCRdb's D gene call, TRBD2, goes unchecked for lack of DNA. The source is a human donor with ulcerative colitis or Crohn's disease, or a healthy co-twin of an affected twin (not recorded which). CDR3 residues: CASSLQAGVSYEQYF.